The 31 T cell receptor beta chains presented below share a single source sample, sequenced in a study of blood T cells in healthy people across ages. Using a J-beta primer mix together with a sample-barcoded 5' primer, a second PCR was run for roughly 6 to 12 cycles. In TCRdb, the 5' RACE reads were re-called with MiXCR into one record per CDR3 protein. Of fewer than 2,000,000 distinct CDR3 sequences in the sample, about 39% were seen once. Sequencing was done on a sample of blood. These receptors were collected from a human donor in good health.

There are a few counts of this clonotype. This chain uses TRBV12-3 or TRBV12-4 with TRBJ2-4, with 9 bases matching TRBD2. This CDR3 region has 15 residues. V dropped 5 bases and J dropped 7; count of bases not matched to a gene: 9. CDR3 sequence: CASSLKRGAGNIQYF. In DNA, the CDR3 is TGTGCCAGCAGTCTCAAGCGGGGGGCCGGGAACATTCAGTACTTC.

The V and J genes are TRBV27 and TRBJ2-3; D gene ambiguous. Germline V gives CDR1 MNHEY, CDR2 SMNVEV (reference sequence). The CDR3 length is 14 residues. V was pared by 4 bases and J by 3 bases, with 11 bases between. DNA of the CDR3: TGTGCCAGCAGTTCCTCTGTCGCTACAGATACGCAGTATTTT. Its translation is CASSSSVATDTQYF.

About this clonotype: At one end, the junction sequence differs from germline, possibly due to a read error. The rearrangement joins TRBV4-1 to TRBJ2-1, with TRBD2 matching over 9 bases. Germline CDR1 MGHRA, CDR2 YSYEKL. This CDR3 has 17 residues. The CDR3 region is CAGSQDREVAGDSEQFF. CDR3 nucleotide sequence: TGCGCCGGCAGCCAAGATCGAGAAGTAGCGGGGGACAGTGAGCAGTTCTTC.

This chain uses TRBV6-6 with TRBJ1-1, with 9 positions matching TRBD1. This CDR3 spans 15 amino acids. V lost 4 bases, J lost 3 bases, and 6 bases stayed unmatched. Germline V gives CDR1 MNHNY, CDR2 SVGAGI (reference sequence). CDR3 amino acids: CASSFLQGAYTEAFF. CDR3 coding DNA: TGTGCCAGCAGTTTCTTACAGGGGGCCTACACTGAAGCTTTCTTT.

V is TRBV27 and J is TRBJ2-7; 8 bases fit TRBD1. The CDR3 is 15 amino acids. Germline CDR1 reads MNHEY; CDR2 reads SMNVEV (reference sequence). With 6 bases clipped from V and 4 bases from J, the junction kept 11 bases outside the gene matches. The CDR3 DNA reads as TGTGCCAGCAGCCGGGACAGGAGGGATGTTTACGAGCAGTACTTC. Translating gives CASSRDRRDVYEQYF.

This clonotype appeared a few times. The gene calls are TRBV29-1 and TRBJ2-1, with D hard to call. Germline-derived CDR1 and CDR2 are SQVTM and ANQGSEA. This CDR3 is built from 11 residues. Trimming left V 6 bases short and J 5 bases short, with 8 bases between. CDR3 amino acids: CSVATNNEQFF. Here the CDR3 DNA reads TGCAGCGTAGCTACAAACAATGAGCAGTTCTTC.

A few counts support this clonotype. As DNA, the CDR3 is TGCAGTGCTAGACGCCCAGGGAAATCACCCCTCCACTTT. Translation: CSARRPGKSPLHF. The gene calls are TRBV20-1 and TRBJ1-6; a weak D match, TRBD1 (5 bases). Germline V lookup: CDR1 DFQATT, CDR2 SNEGSKA (reference sequence). The CDR3 runs to 13 residues. V was trimmed by 2 bases and J by 10 bases, leaving 12 bases between them.

This chain uses TRBV6-1 with TRBJ2-1; tentatively, D is TRBD1 (5 bases). Germline CDR1 MNHNS, CDR2 SASEGT. The V end lost 3 bases, the J end lost 10 bases, and 10 bases lay between the germline ends. CDR3 length: 12 residues. The CDR3 DNA reads TGTGCCAGCAGTGACAGGGTACACGAGCAGTTCTTC. Its protein product is CASSDRVHEQFF.

The chain employs TRBV24-1 and TRBJ2-7; TRBD2 matches 12 bases. Germline loops: CDR1 KGHDR, CDR2 SFDVKD. This CDR3 comprises 15 residues. Germline trimming cut 3 bases from V and 3 bases from J; bases unmatched to any gene: 2. For the CDR3, the DNA is TGTGCCACCAGTGATACTAGCGGGGGGATCTACGAGCAGTACTTC. Translation: CATSDTSGGIYEQYF.

Only a few counts were recorded for this clonotype. Here the CDR3 DNA reads TGTGCCAGCAGCCCGGGAGCGGAGGCGCAGTATTTT. Protein: CASSPGAEAQYF. J is TRBJ2-3 and V is TRBV5-5, with D tentatively TRBD2 (6 bases). The germline V gene encodes CDR1 SGHKS and CDR2 YYEKEE (reference sequence). The CDR3 covers 12 residues. The V gene lost 4 bases and the J gene lost 10 bases, with 13 bases spanning the gap.

The rearrangement uses TRBV6-1 and TRBJ2-1; 7 bases are a match to TRBD1. CDR1 MNHNS and CDR2 SASEGT come from the germline V gene. The CDR3 contains 15 residues. Trimming at V came to 7 bases and at J to 7 bases, leaving 13 bases not matched to a gene. The DNA of the CDR3 is TGTGCCAGCACCAACCCCCGACAGGGACGGAATGAGCAGTTCTTC. It encodes CASTNPRQGRNEQFF.

The rearrangement links TRBV7-2 to TRBJ2-7; perhaps TRBD1 as D (6 bases). Trimming took off 3 bases at V and 2 bases at J, with 11 bases between the two ends. The germline gives CDR1 SGHTA, CDR2 FQGNSA. CDR3 length: 14 residues. CDR3 residues: CASSFATGTYEQYF. For the CDR3, the DNA is TGTGCCAGCAGCTTCGCCACAGGGACCTACGAGCAGTACTTC.

This clonotype was detected only a few times. The chain combines TRBV7-9 with TRBJ2-7; a possible D gene is TRBD1 (5 bases). Between the trimmed V and J ends, which lost 7 bases and 6 bases, there was a span of 22 bases. CDR1 is SEHNR, CDR2 FQNEAQ, per germline (reference sequence). CDR3 length equals 15 residues. CDR3 bases: TGTGCCAGCACTAAAGTAAAGGGGCGCCGGGTCGAGCAGTACTTC. As protein: CASTKVKGRRVEQYF.

The table lists this clonotype with a count of one. A much larger clone differs by one base, so this may be a read error. The chain combines TRBV7-2 with TRBJ1-5; no firm D call. There are 13 residues in the CDR3. V was cut by 3 bases and J by 6 bases, with 9 bases left in between. CDR1 and CDR2 (germline): SGHTA, FQGNSA. The CDR3 spells CASSFGVSQPQHF. CDR3 bases: TGTGCCAGCAGCTTCGGGGTCAGTCAGCCCCAGCATTTT.

The chain employs TRBV15 and TRBJ1-2; perhaps TRBD1 as D (5 bases). Germline V gene data show CDR1 as LNHNV and CDR2 as YYDKDF (reference sequence). The length of the CDR3 is 17 residues. V was cut by 1 base and J by 7 bases, with 22 bases left in between. CDR3 amino acids: CATSRGPDAGSIGGYTF. CDR3 bases: TGTGCCACCAGCAGAGGACCTGATGCAGGGTCCATAGGTGGCTACACCTTC. Full variable domain (missing parts from reference TRBV15 and TRBJ1-2): DAMVIQNPRYQVTQFGKPVTLSCSQTLNHNVMYWYQQKSSQAPKLLFHYYDKDFNNEADTPDNFQSRRPNTSFCFLDIRSPGLGDTAMYLCATSRGPDAGSIGGYTFGSGTRLTVV.

This clonotype was counted at least ten times. The chain uses TRBV11-1 and TRBJ2-7; TRBD1 agrees at 9 bases. Germline trimming cut 3 bases from V and 3 bases from J; bases unmatched to any gene: 3. CDR3 length: 14 residues. CDR1 is SGHAT, CDR2 FQDESV, per germline (reference sequence). The CDR3 DNA reads as TGTGCCAGCAGCTTCCCGGGACAGGGCTACGAGCAGTACTTC. It encodes CASSFPGQGYEQYF.

This clonotype was observed a few times. V is TRBV7-2 and J is TRBJ2-7, with D maybe TRBD2 (6 bases). The CDR3 loop spans 16 amino acids. V gave up 1 base and J gave up 2 bases, with 15 bases separating them. Germline CDR1 SGHTA, CDR2 FQGNSA. CDR3 residues: CASSLGGWGLTYEQYF. Written as DNA, the CDR3 is TGTGCCAGCAGCTTAGGGGGGTGGGGACTGACCTACGAGCAGTACTTC.

This chain links TRBV10-3 with TRBJ2-3; the D is unclear. V was shortened by 5 bases and J by 0 bases, with 9 bases between the two germline ends. The CDR3 length is 14 residues. CDR1 ENHRY and CDR2 SYGVKD come from the germline V gene. CDR3 DNA sequence: TGTGCCATCAGTCAGCCCGGGAGCACAGATACGCAGTATTTT. It yields the protein CAISQPGSTDTQYF.

This clonotype appeared a few times. The chain employs TRBV7-9 and TRBJ1-2; no clear D gene. Germline CDR1 is SEHNR and CDR2 is FQNEAQ (reference sequence). The CDR3 is 12 residues long. Deletions cut 5 bases from V and 3 bases from J, with 7 bases between. The CDR3 DNA is TGTGCCAGCAGCCGGGTGGACTATGGCTACACCTTC. It yields the protein CASSRVDYGYTF.

The rearrangement uses TRBV28 and TRBJ2-7; 10 positions match TRBD1. Germline CDR1 is MDHEN and CDR2 is SYDVKM. The CDR3 is 14 residues long. Trimming cost V 6 bases and J 8 bases; bases outside gene matches: 10. The DNA of the CDR3 is TGTGCCAGCAGGCCCCCGGACAGGGGGTACAAGCAGTACTTC. It is translated as CASRPPDRGYKQYF. The whole variable domain, remainder taken from reference TRBV28 and TRBJ2-7, is DVKVTQSSRYLVKRTGEKVFLECVQDMDHENMFWYRQDPGLGLRLIYFSYDVKMKEKGDIPEGYSVSREKKERFSLILESASTNQTSMYLCASRPPDRGYKQYFGPGTRLTVT.

The V gene is TRBV7-8, the J gene TRBJ1-2, with D perhaps matching TRBD1 (6 bases). Germline assignment: CDR1 SGHVS and CDR2 FQNEAQ. The CDR3 runs to 15 residues. V was trimmed by 4 bases and J by 4 bases, leaving 16 bases between them. The CDR3 spells CASSSLGGRFYGYTF. The CDR3 DNA reads as TGTGCCAGCAGCTCCCTGGGGGGCCGGTTCTATGGCTACACCTTC.

A few counts support this clonotype. The rearrangement uses TRBV28 and TRBJ1-6, with 9 bases fitting TRBD1. The CDR3 has 15 amino acids. Germline CDR1 and CDR2: MDHEN and SYDVKM. The junction had 1 base not matched to a gene; V was cut back by 4 bases and J by 3 bases. CDR3 loop: CASSSTGGYNSPLHF. CDR3 nucleotides: TGTGCCAGCAGTTCGACAGGGGGCTATAATTCACCCCTCCACTTT. The full variable domain, in which reference TRBV28 and TRBJ1-6 provide the parts outside the CDR3, is DVKVTQSSRYLVKRTGEKVFLECVQDMDHENMFWYRQDPGLGLRLIYFSYDVKMKEKGDIPEGYSVSREKKERFSLILESASTNQTSMYLCASSSTGGYNSPLHFGNGTRLTVT.

The chain recombines TRBV20-1 with TRBJ2-7; tentative D call: TRBD1 (6 bases). Trimming pared 5 bases from V and 2 bases from J, leaving 22 bases between. The CDR3 runs 16 residues. CDR1 is DFQATT and CDR2 is SNEGSKA in the germline V gene (reference sequence). This CDR3 reads CSAPIASGQGTYEQYF. CDR3 sequence (DNA): TGCAGTGCTCCAATTGCATCGGGTCAGGGGACCTACGAGCAGTACTTC.

The chain employs TRBV6-2 or TRBV6-3 and TRBJ2-3; D may match TRBD1 or TRBD2 (5 bases each). The CDR3 has 17 residues. Trimming removed 0 bases at V and 4 bases at J, with 17 bases between. The germline CDR1 and CDR2 sequences are MNHEY and SVGEGT. The CDR3 region is CASSYSGLRGFADTQYF. Written as DNA, the CDR3 is TGTGCCAGCAGTTACTCAGGCTTGAGGGGATTTGCAGATACGCAGTATTTT.

This clonotype was seen only a few times. The chain combines TRBV20-1 with TRBJ2-1; the D is unclear. Germline loops: CDR1 DFQATT, CDR2 SNEGSKA (reference sequence). CDR3 length: 11 amino acids. With 0 bases removed from V and 7 bases from J, the gap between germline ends came to 4 bases. The CDR3 here is CSARDGNEQFF. In nucleotides, the CDR3 is TGCAGTGCTAGAGACGGAAATGAGCAGTTCTTC.

The V and J genes are TRBV12-3 or TRBV12-4 and TRBJ1-2, with D possibly matching TRBD1 (5 bases). The CDR3 runs 11 residues. Trimming removed 10 bases from V and 8 bases from J, with 14 bases in between. As DNA, the CDR3 is TGTGCCAATAGGGGTTTAACGGGCTACACCTTC. Its protein is CANRGLTGYTF.

V and J are TRBV20-1 and TRBJ1-5; a weak D match, TRBD1 (6 bases). Germline V lookup: CDR1 DFQATT, CDR2 SNEGSKA (reference sequence). V lost 3 bases and J lost 0, with 15 bases in between. The CDR3 loop spans 16 amino acids. The CDR3 bases are TGCAGTGCTAGGCTTGGGGCGGACAGTAGCAATCAGCCCCAGCATTTT. This translates into CSARLGADSSNQPQHF.

V is TRBV5-1 and J is TRBJ1-2, with unresolved D. Trimming cost V 4 bases and J 5 bases, with 12 bases left between them. The germline V gene has CDR1 SGHRS and CDR2 YFSETQ. This CDR3 contains 13 residues. The CDR3 bases are TGCGCCAGCAGCCCATTCGGCGGGTATGGCTACACCTTC. Its protein is CASSPFGGYGYTF.

The chain is built from TRBV7-9 and TRBJ2-7; 10 nucleotides agree with TRBD2. Germline V lookup: CDR1 SEHNR, CDR2 FQNEAQ (reference sequence). V was pared by 7 bases and J by 0 bases, with 3 bases of the junction left unmatched. This CDR3 has 14 residues. The CDR3 DNA reads as TGTGCCAGCAAGCTAGCGGGGGCCTCCTACGAGCAGTACTTC. It translates to CASKLAGASYEQYF. The full variable domain, completed using reference TRBV7-9 and TRBJ2-7, is DTGVSQNPRHKITKRGQNVTFRCDPISEHNRLYWYRQTLGQGPEFLTYFQNEAQLEKSRLLSDRFSAERPKGSFSTLEIQRTEQGDSAMYLCASKLAGASYEQYFGPGTRLTVT.

J is TRBJ2-4 and V is TRBV4-1; TRBD2 matches at 12 bases. The end of the DNA is better explained by TRBJ2-5, so the J call may be wrong. The length of the CDR3 is 17 residues. Germline CDR1 is MGHRA and CDR2 is YSYEKL. The CDR3 sequence is CASSQDEASGGAETQYF. For the CDR3, the DNA is TGCGCCAGCAGCCAAGACGAGGCTAGCGGGGGGGCTGAGACCCAGTACTTC.

This sequence joins TRBV3-1 and TRBJ2-1, with a weak D call TRBD1 (5 bases). The V gene's germline CDR1 is LGHDT and CDR2 YNNKEL (reference sequence). This CDR3 spans 15 amino acids. Trimming removed 4 bases from V and 11 bases from J, with 21 bases in between. Written as DNA, the CDR3 is TGTGCCAGCAGCCTCTTGGGGCGCTTCAATGATAAGCAGTTCTTC. It codes for CASSLLGRFNDKQFF.